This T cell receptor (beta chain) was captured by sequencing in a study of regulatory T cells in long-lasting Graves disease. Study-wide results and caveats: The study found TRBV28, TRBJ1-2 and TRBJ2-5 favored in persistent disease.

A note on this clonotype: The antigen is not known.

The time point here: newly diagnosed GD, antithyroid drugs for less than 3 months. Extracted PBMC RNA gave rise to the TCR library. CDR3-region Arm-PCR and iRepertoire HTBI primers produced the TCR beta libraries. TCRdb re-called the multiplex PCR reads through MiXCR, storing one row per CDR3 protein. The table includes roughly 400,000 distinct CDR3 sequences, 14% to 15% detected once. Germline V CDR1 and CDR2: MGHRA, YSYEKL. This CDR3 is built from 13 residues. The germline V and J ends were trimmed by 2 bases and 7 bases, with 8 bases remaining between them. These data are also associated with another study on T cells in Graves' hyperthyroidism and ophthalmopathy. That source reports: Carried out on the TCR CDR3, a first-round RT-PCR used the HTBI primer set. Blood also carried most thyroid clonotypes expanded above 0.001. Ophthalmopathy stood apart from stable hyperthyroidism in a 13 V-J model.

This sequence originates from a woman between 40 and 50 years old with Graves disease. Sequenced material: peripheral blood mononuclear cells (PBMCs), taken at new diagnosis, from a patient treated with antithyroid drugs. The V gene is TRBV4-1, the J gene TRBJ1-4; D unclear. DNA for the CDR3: TGCGCCAGCAGCCAATATGTCGGTGAAAAACTGTTTTTT. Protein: CASSQYVGEKLFF.